This T cell receptor beta chain was sequenced in a study of blood T cell repertoires in COVID-19. In the original analysis: Amplification of reference gene primers was used by the study to estimate nucleated cell counts. Produced via immunoSEQ multiplex PCR; TCRdb's table is partial and in-frame only. V and J calls and clone size are as listed in that table; D and trimming were resolved from the DNA. The table includes about 370,000 clones, approximately 90% detected once. The sequence came from a woman aged 40 to 50 who had been exposed to COVID-19. Sample: PBMCs or T cells enriched from blood (not recorded which).

The CDR3 DNA reads as TGTGCCAGCAGTTCGGGGGTCTTGGGTCAGCCCCAGCATTTT. Translated: CASSSGVLGQPQHF. The rearrangement uses TRBV6-5 and TRBJ1-5, with D tentatively TRBD1 (5 bases). The ends were cut back, 4 bases at V and 6 bases at J, with 13 bases in the middle. CDR1 MNHEY and CDR2 SVGAGI come from the germline V gene. The CDR3 runs 14 residues.